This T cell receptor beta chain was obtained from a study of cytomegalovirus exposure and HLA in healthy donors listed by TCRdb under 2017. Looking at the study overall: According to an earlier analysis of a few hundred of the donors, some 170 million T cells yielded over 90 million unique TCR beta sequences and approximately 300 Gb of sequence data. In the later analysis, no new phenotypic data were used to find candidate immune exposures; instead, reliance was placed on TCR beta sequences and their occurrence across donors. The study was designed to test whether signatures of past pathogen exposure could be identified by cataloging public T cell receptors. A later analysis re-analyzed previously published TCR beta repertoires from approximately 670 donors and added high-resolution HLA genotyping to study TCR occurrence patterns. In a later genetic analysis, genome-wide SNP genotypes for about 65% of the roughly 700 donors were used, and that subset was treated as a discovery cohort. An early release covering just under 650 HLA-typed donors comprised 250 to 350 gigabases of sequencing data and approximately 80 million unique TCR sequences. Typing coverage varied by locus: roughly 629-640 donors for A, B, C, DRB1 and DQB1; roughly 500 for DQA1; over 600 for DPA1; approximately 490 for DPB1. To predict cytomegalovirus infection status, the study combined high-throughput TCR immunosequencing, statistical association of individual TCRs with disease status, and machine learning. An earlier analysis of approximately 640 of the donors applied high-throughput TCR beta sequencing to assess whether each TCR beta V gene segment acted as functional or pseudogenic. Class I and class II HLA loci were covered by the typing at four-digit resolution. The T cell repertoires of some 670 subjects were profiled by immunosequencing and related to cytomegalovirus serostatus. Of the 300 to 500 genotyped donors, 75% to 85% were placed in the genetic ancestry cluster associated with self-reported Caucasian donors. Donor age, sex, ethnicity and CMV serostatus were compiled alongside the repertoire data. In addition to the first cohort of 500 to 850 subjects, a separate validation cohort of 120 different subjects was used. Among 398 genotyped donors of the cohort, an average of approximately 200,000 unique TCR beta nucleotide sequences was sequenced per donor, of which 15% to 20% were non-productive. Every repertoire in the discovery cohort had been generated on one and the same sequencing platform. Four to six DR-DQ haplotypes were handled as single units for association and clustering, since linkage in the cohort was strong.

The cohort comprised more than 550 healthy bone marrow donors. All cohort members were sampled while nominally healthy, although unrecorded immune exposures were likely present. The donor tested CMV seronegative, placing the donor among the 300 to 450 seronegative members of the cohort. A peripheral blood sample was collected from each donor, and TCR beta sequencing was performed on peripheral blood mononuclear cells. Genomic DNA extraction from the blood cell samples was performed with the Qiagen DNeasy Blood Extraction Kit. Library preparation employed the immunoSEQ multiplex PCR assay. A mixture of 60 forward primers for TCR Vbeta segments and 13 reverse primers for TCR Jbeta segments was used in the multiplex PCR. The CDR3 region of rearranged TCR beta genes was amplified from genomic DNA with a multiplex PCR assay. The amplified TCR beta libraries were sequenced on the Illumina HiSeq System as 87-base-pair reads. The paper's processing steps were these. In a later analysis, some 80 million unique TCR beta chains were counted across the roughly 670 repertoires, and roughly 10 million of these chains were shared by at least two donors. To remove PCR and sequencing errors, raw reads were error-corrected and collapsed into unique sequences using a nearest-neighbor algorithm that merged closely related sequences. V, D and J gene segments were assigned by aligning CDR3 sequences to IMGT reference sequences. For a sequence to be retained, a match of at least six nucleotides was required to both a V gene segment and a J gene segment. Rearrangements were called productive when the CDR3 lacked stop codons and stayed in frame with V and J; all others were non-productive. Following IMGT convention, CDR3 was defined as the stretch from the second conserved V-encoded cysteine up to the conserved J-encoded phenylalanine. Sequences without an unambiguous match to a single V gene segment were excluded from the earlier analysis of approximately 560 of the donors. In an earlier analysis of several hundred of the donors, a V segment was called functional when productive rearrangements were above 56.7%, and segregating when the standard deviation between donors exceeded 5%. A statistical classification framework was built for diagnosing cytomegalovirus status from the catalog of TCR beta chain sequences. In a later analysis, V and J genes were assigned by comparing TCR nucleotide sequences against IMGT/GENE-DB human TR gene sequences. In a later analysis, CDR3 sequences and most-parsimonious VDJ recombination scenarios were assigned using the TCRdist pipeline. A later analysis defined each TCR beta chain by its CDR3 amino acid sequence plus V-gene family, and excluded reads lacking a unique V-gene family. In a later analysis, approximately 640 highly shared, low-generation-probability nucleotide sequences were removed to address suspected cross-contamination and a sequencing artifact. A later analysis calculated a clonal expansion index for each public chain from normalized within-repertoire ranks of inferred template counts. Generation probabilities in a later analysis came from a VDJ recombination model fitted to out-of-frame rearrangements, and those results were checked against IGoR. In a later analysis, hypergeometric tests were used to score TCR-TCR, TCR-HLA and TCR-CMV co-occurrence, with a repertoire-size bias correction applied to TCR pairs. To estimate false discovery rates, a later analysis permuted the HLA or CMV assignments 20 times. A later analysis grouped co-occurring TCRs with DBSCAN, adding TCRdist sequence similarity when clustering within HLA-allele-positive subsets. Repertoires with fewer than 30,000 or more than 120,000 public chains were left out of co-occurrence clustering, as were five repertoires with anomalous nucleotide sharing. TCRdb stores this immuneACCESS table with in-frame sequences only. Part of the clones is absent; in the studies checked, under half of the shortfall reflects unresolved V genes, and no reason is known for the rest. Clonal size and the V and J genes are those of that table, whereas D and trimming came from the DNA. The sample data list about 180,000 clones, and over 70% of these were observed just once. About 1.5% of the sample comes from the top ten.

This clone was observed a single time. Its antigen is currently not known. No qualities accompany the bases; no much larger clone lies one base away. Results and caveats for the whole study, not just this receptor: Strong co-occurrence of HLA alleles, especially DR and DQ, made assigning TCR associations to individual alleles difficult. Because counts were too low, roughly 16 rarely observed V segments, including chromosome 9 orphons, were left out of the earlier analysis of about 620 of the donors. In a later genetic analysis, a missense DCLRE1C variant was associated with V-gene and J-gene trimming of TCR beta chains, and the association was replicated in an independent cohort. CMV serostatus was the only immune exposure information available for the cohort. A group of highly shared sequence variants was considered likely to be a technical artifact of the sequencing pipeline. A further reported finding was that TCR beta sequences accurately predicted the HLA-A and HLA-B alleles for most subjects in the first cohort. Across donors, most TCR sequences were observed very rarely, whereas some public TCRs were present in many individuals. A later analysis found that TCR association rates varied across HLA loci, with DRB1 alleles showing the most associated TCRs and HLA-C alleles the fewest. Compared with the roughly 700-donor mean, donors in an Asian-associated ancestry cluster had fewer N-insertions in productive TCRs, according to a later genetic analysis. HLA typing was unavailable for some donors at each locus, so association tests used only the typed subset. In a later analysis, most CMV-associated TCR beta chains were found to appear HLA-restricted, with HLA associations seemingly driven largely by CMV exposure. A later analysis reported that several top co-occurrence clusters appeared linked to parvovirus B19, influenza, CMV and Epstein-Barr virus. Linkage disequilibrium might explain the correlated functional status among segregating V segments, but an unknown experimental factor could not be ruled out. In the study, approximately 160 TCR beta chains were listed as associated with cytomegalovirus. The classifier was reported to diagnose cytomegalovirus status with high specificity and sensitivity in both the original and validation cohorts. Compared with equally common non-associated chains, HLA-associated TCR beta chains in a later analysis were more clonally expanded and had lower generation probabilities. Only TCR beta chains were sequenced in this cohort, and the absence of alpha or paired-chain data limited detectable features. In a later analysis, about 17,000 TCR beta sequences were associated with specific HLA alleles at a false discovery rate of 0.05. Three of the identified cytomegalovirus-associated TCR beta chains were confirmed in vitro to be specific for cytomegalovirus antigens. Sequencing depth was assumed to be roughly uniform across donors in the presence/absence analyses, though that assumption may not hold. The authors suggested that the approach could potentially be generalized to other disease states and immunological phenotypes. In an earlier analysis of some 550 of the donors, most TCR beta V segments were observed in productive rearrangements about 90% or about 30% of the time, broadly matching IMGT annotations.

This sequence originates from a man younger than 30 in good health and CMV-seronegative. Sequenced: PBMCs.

The CDR3 protein is CASSFSGGADTQYF. The DNA is as follows: TGCGCCAGCAGCTTTTCAGGGGGAGCAGATACGCAGTATTTT. This sequence uses TRBV5-1 and TRBJ2-3; TRBD1 aligns with 7 central bases. The CDR3 runs 14 residues from the cysteine to the phenylalanine. Only the CDR3 region is kept as DNA, spanning 42 bases read in frame from base 1. The germline V and J ends show losses of 2 bases and 4 bases respectively, and no gene match explains 4 bases of the junction. For CDR1 and CDR2, the germline V gene lists SGHRS and YFSETQ.